This passage covers 17 T cell receptor beta chains from one sample sequenced in a study of CD8+ T cells in alopecia areata. Treatment here: oral pan-JAK inhibitor, 5-10 mg twice daily. RNA was isolated and reverse transcribed to cDNA, the sequencing template. The protocol was immunoSEQ multiplex PCR, while the TCRdb copy is restricted to in-frame clones and leaves out a portion. Among 210,000 or so clones listed, approximately 65% were seen once. The material was CD4+ T cells sorted from blood, obtained at approximately week 45, from a patient treated with tofacitinib. The receptor set was obtained from a human donor with alopecia areata.

This chain uses TRBV5-1 with TRBJ1-5; D is undetermined. Germline values: CDR1 SGHRS, CDR2 YFSETQ. The CDR3 contains 13 residues. The V gene lost 5 bases and the J gene lost 3 bases, with 9 bases spanning the gap. The CDR3 DNA is TGCGCCAGCAGGCAGGAGTCCAATCAGCCCCAGCATTTT. Its protein is CASRQESNQPQHF.

The chain combines TRBV7-2 with TRBJ2-3, with D possibly called TRBD1 or TRBD2 (5 bases each). CDR1 and CDR2 from the germline V gene are SGHTA and FQGNSA. Trimming removed 5 bases at V and 1 base at J, with 7 bases between. The CDR3 consists of 13 residues. CDR3 amino acids: CASSRGRTDTQYF. For the CDR3, the DNA is TGTGCCAGCAGCAGGGGACGCACAGATACGCAGTATTTT.

Note on this clone: The same CDR3 can be traced to other DNA sequences in this sample. The chain links TRBV7-2 to TRBJ2-7; TRBD2 aligns across 7 bases. There are 15 residues in the CDR3. Trimming cost V 4 bases and J 7 bases; bases outside gene matches: 13. Germline-derived CDR1 and CDR2 are SGHTA and FQGNSA. CDR3 amino acids: CASSYRSTGGQEQYF. CDR3 in DNA: TGTGCCAGCAGCTATCGGTCTACGGGGGGTCAGGAGCAGTACTTC.

V and J are TRBV15 and TRBJ1-1; TRBD1 might be the D (6 bases). Germline-derived CDR1 and CDR2 are LNHNV and YYDKDF (reference sequence). V shed 0 bases and J shed 6 bases, with 11 bases lying between them. The CDR3 has 14 residues. CDR3 amino acids: CATSRDPGDAEAFF. The CDR3 DNA sequence: TGTGCCACCAGCAGAGATCCAGGGGACGCTGAAGCTTTCTTT.

The chain employs TRBV7-2 and TRBJ2-6; D may correspond to TRBD1 or TRBD2 (5 bases each). In germline, CDR1 is SGHTA, CDR2 FQGNSA. This CDR3 comprises 16 residues. Trimming removed 3 bases at V and 2 bases at J, with 11 bases between. The CDR3: CASSFRGATGANVLTF. The CDR3 bases are TGTGCCAGCAGCTTCCGAGGGGCTACTGGGGCCAACGTCCTGACTTTC.

The J gene is TRBJ1-1, the V gene TRBV27, with D perhaps TRBD1 (5 bases). V gave up 8 bases and J gave up 4 bases, with 17 bases separating them. The V gene's germline CDR1 is MNHEY and CDR2 SMNVEV (reference sequence). The CDR3 consists of 14 residues. CDR3 coding DNA: TGTGCCAGCCAATTTGGAGGGGCAGGCACTGAAGCTTTCTTT. Protein product: CASQFGGAGTEAFF.

The chain has TRBV18 and TRBJ2-1; possible D gene TRBD1, 6 bases. The V gene lost 0 bases and the J gene lost 4 bases, with 10 bases spanning the gap. This CDR3 comprises 15 residues. The V gene's germline CDR1 is KGHSH and CDR2 LQKENI. The CDR3 region is CASSPPTGQYNEQFF. The CDR3 nucleotides are TGTGCCAGCTCACCACCGACAGGCCAATACAATGAGCAGTTCTTC.

This chain connects TRBV5-6 to TRBJ1-2; D is perhaps TRBD1 (6 bases). Trimming took 2 bases from V and 6 from J, leaving 23 bases between them. Germline V CDR1 and CDR2: SGHDT, YYEEEE. The CDR3 length is 17 residues. CDR3 nucleotide sequence: TGTGCCAGCAGCTTAAACCCCGCCGGGGGGCGCAGGGATGGCTACACCTTC. This codes for CASSLNPAGGRRDGYTF.

The chain carries TRBV10-3 and TRBJ2-3; TRBD2 agrees at 7 bases. There are 14 residues in the CDR3. Germline loops: CDR1 ENHRY, CDR2 SYGVKD. The trim removed 3 bases at V and 10 bases at J, leaving 10 bases unmatched. In DNA form, the CDR3 reads TGTGCCATCAGTGATACTTCGTTGGCGGGGGCGCAGTATTTT. This codes for CAISDTSLAGAQYF.

This clone was detected only a few times. The chain links TRBV6-1 to TRBJ1-1, with 7 bases that match TRBD1. Trimming cost V 6 bases and J 4 bases; bases outside gene matches: 5. This CDR3 has 13 amino acids. The V gene's germline CDR1 is MNHNS and CDR2 SASEGT. The CDR3 reads CASRTGVATEAFF. The CDR3 DNA follows: TGTGCCAGCAGAACAGGGGTGGCCACTGAAGCTTTCTTT.

This clone was counted a few times. The chain is built from TRBV6-1 and TRBJ2-7; the D is unclear. Germline V CDR1 and CDR2: MNHNS, SASEGT. The V and J ends lost 5 bases and 6 bases respectively, with 14 bases between them. The CDR3 spans 13 residues. The DNA for the CDR3 is TGTGCCAGCAGTTCTACTTTGGGTGCCGAGCAGTACTTC. It encodes CASSSTLGAEQYF.

The V call is TRBV29-1, the J call TRBJ1-2; perhaps TRBD1 as D (5 bases). Germline-derived CDR1 and CDR2 are SQVTM and ANQGSEA. The CDR3 runs to 14 residues. Trimming stripped 2 bases from V and 1 base from J, with 11 bases between. In DNA form, the CDR3 reads TGCAGCGTTGAAAGCGGGACCCTTAACTATGGCTACACCTTC. Amino acid sequence: CSVESGTLNYGYTF.

The chain uses TRBV30 and TRBJ2-1; no reliable D call. This CDR3 spans 11 amino acids. The ends were cut back, 5 bases at V and 5 bases at J, with 7 bases in the middle. Germline lookup yields CDR1 GTSNPN and CDR2 SVGIG (reference sequence). The CDR3 region is CAWGRHNEQFF. The DNA of the CDR3 is TGTGCCTGGGGCAGGCACAATGAGCAGTTCTTC.

This chain joins TRBV7-6 and TRBJ2-1; unclear D gene. The CDR3 runs 14 residues. V gave up 2 bases and J gave up 6 bases, with 11 bases separating them. Germline V gene data show CDR1 as SGHVS and CDR2 as FNYEAQ. The chain's CDR3 is CASSLTAVTNEQFF. The CDR3 region has the DNA TGTGCCAGCAGCTTAACCGCAGTCACCAATGAGCAGTTCTTC.

This clone was counted between two and nine times. This rearrangement joins TRBV11-2 to TRBJ2-3, with D possibly being TRBD1 or TRBD2 (5 bases each). CDR1 and CDR2 (germline): SGHAT, FQNNGV. This CDR3 region has 18 residues. Trimming left V 3 bases short and J 1 base short, with 20 bases between. Here the CDR3 DNA reads TGTGCCAGCAGCTTGGGACGGGCGGTACTTGGGGGCACAGATACGCAGTATTTT. It codes for CASSLGRAVLGGTDTQYF.

This chain connects TRBV30 to TRBJ1-5; D uncertain. The CDR3 extends over 12 amino acids. Germline V gives CDR1 GTSNPN, CDR2 SVGIG (reference sequence). V shed 2 bases and J shed 7 bases, with 9 bases lying between them. In DNA form, the CDR3 reads TGTGCCTGGAGTTCGGGAAAACAGCCCCAGCATTTT. It encodes CAWSSGKQPQHF.

The genes are TRBV29-1 and TRBJ1-1; D is unresolved. Germline lookup yields CDR1 SQVTM and CDR2 ANQGSEA. V lost 3 bases and J 3 bases, leaving 8 bases between the germline ends. CDR3 length: 12 amino acids. The CDR3 spells CSVEGMDTEAFF. Here the CDR3 DNA reads TGCAGCGTTGAGGGTATGGACACTGAAGCTTTCTTT.